This T cell receptor beta chain was sequenced in a study of T cells after yellow fever vaccination. TCRdb reprocessed the 5' RACE reads via MiXCR and lists one record per CDR3 protein. The repertoire holds some 200,000 distinct CDR3 sequences, with more than 9.5% as singletons. V lost 10 bases to trimming and J lost 0 bases, with 10 bases between them. CDR1 and CDR2 (germline): MNHEY, SVGEGT. This CDR3 has 12 amino acids. Study-wide points: Abundant clonotypes from the bulk population could get into FACS-sorted repertoires as contaminants.

Of note for this clonotype: Its antigen is undetermined.

Sequenced here: CD8+ T cells sorted from PBMCs, sampled 15 days after the yellow fever booster vaccination. The chain links TRBV6-2 or TRBV6-3 to TRBJ2-7, with a tentative D call TRBD1 (6 bases). This TCR derives from a man aged 18 to 29 who received the YFV17D yellow fever vaccine. CDR3 in DNA: TGTGCCACTACGGACAGCTCCTACGAGCAGTACTTC. Translating it yields CATTDSSYEQYF.